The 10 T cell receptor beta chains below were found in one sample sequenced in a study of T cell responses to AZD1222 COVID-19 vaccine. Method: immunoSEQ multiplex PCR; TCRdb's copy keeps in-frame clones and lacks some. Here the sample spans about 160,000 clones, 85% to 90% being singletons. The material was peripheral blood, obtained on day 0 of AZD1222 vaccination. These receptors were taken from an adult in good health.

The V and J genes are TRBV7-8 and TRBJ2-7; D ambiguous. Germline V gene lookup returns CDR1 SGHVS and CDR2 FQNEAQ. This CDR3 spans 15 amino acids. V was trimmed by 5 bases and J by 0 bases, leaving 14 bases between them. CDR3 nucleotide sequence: TGTGCCAGCAGCACCCTGAGCCTCAGCTCCTACGAGCAGTACTTC. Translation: CASSTLSLSSYEQYF.

The CDR3 DNA follows: TGTGCCAGTAGTGTGGGACTAGCGGGAGATCTGTACGAGCAGTACTTC. Its translation: CASSVGLAGDLYEQYF. The J gene is TRBJ2-7, the V gene TRBV19; 14 bases align to TRBD2. J gave up 4 bases and V 5 bases, and 7 bases lay outside the gene matches. The germline V gene has CDR1 LNHDA and CDR2 SQIVND (reference sequence). The CDR3 runs 16 residues. Full variable domain (outside the CDR3, taken from reference TRBV19 and TRBJ2-7): DGGITQSPKYLFRKEGQNVTLSCEQNLNHDAMYWYRQDPGQGLRLIYYSQIVNDFQKGDIAEGYSVSREKKESFPLTVTSAQKNPTAFYLCASSVGLAGDLYEQYFGPGTRLTVT.

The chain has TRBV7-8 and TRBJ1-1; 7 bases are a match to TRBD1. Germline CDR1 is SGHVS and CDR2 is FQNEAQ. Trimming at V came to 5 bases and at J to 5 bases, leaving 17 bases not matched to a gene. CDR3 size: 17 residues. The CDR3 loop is CASSMNPGQQTGTEAFF. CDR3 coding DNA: TGTGCCAGCAGCATGAACCCGGGACAGCAAACAGGAACTGAAGCTTTCTTT.

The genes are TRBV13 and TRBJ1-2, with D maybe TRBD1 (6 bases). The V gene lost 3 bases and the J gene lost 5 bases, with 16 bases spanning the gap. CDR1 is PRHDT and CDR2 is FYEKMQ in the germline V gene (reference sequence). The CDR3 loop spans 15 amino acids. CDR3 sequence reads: CASSFGTRGRYGYTF. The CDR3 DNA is TGTGCCAGCAGCTTCGGGACAAGGGGCCGGTATGGCTACACCTTC. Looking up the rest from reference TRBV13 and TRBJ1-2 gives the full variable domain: AAGVIQSPRHLIKEKRETATLKCYPIPRHDTVYWYQQGPGQDPQFLISFYEKMQSDKGSIPDRFSAQQFSDYHSELNMSSLELGDSALYFCASSFGTRGRYGYTFGSGTRLTVV.

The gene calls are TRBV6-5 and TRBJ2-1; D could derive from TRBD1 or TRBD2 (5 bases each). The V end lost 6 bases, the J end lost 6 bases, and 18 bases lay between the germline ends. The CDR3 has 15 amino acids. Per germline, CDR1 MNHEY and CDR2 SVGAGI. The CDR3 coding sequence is TGTGCCAGCAGGGGAGAGGGGTGGGTGGCCAATGAGCAGTTCTTC. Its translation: CASRGEGWVANEQFF.

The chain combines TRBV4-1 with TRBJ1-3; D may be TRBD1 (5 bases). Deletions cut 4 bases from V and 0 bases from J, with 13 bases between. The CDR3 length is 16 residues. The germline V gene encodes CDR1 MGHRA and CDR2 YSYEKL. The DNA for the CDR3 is TGCGCCAGCAGCCGCGCAGGGACCGACTCTGGAAACACCATATATTTT. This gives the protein CASSRAGTDSGNTIYF.

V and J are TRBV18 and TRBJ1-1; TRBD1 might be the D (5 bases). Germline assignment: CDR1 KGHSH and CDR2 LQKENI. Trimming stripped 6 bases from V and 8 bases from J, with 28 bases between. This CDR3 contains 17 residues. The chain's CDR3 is CASSRLEWGTTSLEAFF. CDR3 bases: TGTGCCAGCTCCCGATTGGAGTGGGGGACTACAAGTTTGGAAGCTTTCTTT.

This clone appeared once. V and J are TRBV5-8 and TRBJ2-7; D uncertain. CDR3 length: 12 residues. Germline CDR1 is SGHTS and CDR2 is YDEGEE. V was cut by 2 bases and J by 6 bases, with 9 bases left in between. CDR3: CASSLWPVEQYF. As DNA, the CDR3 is TGTGCCAGCAGCTTATGGCCGGTCGAGCAGTACTTC.

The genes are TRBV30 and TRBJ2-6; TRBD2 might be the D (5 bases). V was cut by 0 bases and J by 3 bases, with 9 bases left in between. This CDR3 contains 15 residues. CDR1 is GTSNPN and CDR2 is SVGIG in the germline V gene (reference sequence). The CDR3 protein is CAWSVLGVGANVLTF. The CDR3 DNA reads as TGTGCCTGGAGTGTACTAGGTGTTGGGGCCAACGTCCTGACTTTC.

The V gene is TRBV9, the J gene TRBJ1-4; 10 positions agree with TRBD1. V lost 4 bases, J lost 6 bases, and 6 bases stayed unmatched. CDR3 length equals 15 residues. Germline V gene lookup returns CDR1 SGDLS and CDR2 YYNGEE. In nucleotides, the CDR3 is TGTGCCAGCAGCACTACCGGGACAGGGGATGAAAAACTGTTTTTT. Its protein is CASSTTGTGDEKLFF.